The 4 T cell receptor beta chains given below trace back to one sample, sequenced in a study of T cells in Graves' hyperthyroidism and ophthalmopathy. Amplified regions were TCR beta CDR3 sequences from RNA transcripts. The HTBI set primed first-round TCR CDR3 RT-PCR. TCRdb reprocessed the multiplex PCR reads via MiXCR and lists one record per CDR3 protein. The repertoire holds 150,000 to 200,000 distinct CDR3 sequences, with over 15% as singletons. Sequencing used blood. These receptors were obtained from a woman aged 50 to 60 with Graves' hyperthyroidism.

CDR3 region: CASSLGRDLSNQPQHF. In DNA, the CDR3 is TGTGCCAGCAGCTTAGGTAGGGACCTTAGCAATCAGCCCCAGCATTTT. The rearrangement joins TRBV13 to TRBJ1-5, with D tentatively TRBD1 (5 bases). Between the trimmed V and J ends, which lost 0 bases and 0 bases, there was a span of 9 bases. The CDR3 loop spans 16 amino acids. Looked up from germline, CDR1 is PRHDT and CDR2 is FYEKMQ (reference sequence).

In this sample, this clonotype turned up a few times. This chain connects TRBV15 to TRBJ2-3, with 10 bases matching TRBD1. Germline loops: CDR1 LNHNV, CDR2 YYDKDF (reference sequence). V dropped 5 bases and J dropped 4; count of bases not matched to a gene: 3. The CDR3 is 14 amino acids. The CDR3 DNA is TGTGCCACCAGCTTCGGGACAGGGGCAGATACGCAGTATTTT. This codes for CATSFGTGADTQYF.

The rearrangement links TRBV10-3 to TRBJ2-1, with D perhaps TRBD2 (7 bases). This CDR3 is built from 17 residues. V shed 0 bases and J shed 7 bases, with 19 bases lying between them. Germline V gene lookup returns CDR1 ENHRY and CDR2 SYGVKD. The CDR3 region is CAISESIMAGALNEQFF. The CDR3 DNA reads TGTGCCATCAGTGAGTCAATTATGGCGGGGGCATTGAATGAGCAGTTCTTC.

This clonotype has ten or more counts. This sequence joins TRBV6-1 and TRBJ1-3; possible D gene TRBD1, 5 bases. CDR1 and CDR2 (germline): MNHNS, SASEGT. V was clipped by 10 bases and J by 0 bases, with 13 bases between them. CDR3 length: 14 residues. CDR3 residues: CAIESGVSGNTIYF. CDR3 nucleotide sequence: TGTGCCATCGAGTCGGGGGTCTCTGGAAACACCATATATTTT.